The entry below describes one TCR beta chain. V was clipped by 2 bases and J by 3 bases, with 8 bases between them. The CDR3 is made up of 13 amino acids. Authors' analysis steps: Reference gene primer amplification in the assay estimated nucleated cell counts. Only in-frame clones appear in the TCRdb table, and some are missing; sequencing was by immunoSEQ multiplex PCR. The V and J calls and clone size were taken over from that table, and D and trimming were inferred from the DNA. The sample shows about 59,000 clones, around 67% of them seen only once. This sample is part of a study of blood T cell repertoires in COVID-19. Study-wide context: The United States, Italy and Spain provided the acute and convalescent COVID-19 samples. Sources were T cells, B-cell-depleted T cells, or PBMCs; the material itself was cDNA or gDNA.

The receptor was derived from a woman between 50 and 59 years old with active or convalescent COVID-19. This sequence joins TRBV12-3 or TRBV12-4 and TRBJ2-7; D uncertain. The sequencing sample was made of peripheral blood. The DNA of the CDR3 is TGTGCCAGCAGTTTAAGTGGAGACTACGAGCAGTACTTC. Amino acid sequence: CASSLSGDYEQYF.